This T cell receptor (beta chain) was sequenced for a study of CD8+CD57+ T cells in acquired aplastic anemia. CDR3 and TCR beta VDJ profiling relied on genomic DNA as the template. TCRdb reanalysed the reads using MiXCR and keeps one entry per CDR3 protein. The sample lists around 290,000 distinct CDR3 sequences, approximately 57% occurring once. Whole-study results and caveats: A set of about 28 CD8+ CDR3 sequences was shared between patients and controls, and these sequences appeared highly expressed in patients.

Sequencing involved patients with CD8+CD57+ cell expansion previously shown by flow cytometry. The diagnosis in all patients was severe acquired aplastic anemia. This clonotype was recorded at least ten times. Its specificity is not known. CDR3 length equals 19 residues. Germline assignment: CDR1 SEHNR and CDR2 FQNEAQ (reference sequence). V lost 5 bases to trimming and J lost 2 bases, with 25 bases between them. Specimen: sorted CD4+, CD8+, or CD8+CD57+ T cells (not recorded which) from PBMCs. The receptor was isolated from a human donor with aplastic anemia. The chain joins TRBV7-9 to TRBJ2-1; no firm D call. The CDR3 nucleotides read TGTGCCAGCAGCCCCCAAAGCGCTACGGTAGGAATCACCTACAATGAGCAGTTCTTC. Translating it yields CASSPQSATVGITYNEQFF.